Following are 21 T cell receptor beta chains from one sample sequenced in a study of CD8+ T cells in alopecia areata. RNA extraction and reverse transcription yielded cDNA as sequencing template. Sequencing used immunoSEQ multiplex PCR; TCRdb keeps in-frame clones, though not all of them. This table holds about 190,000 clones, roughly 70% found once. Treatment denoted: oral pan-JAK inhibitor, 5-10 mg twice daily. The sequences come from CD4+ T cells sorted from blood, collected between weeks 47 and 50, from a patient treated with tofacitinib. Receptor source: a human donor with alopecia areata.

The genes are TRBV30 and TRBJ2-7; D might be TRBD1 or TRBD2, each matching 5 bases. Germline V gives CDR1 GTSNPN, CDR2 SVGIG (reference sequence). The CDR3 loop spans 13 amino acids. V lost 3 bases, J lost 4 bases, and 13 bases lay in between. In DNA form, the CDR3 reads TGTGCCTGGAGCCCGGGACCCCCTTACGAGCAGTACTTC. Translated: CAWSPGPPYEQYF.

This chain uses TRBV15 with TRBJ2-3; 7 bases agree with TRBD1. There are 14 residues in the CDR3. The germline V gene has CDR1 LNHNV and CDR2 YYDKDF (reference sequence). Trimming cost V 0 bases and J 5 bases; bases outside gene matches: 2. CDR3 sequence: CATSRENRGDTQYF. CDR3 bases: TGTGCCACCAGCAGAGAAAACAGGGGAGATACGCAGTATTTT. The full variable domain, completed using reference TRBV15 and TRBJ2-3, is DAMVIQNPRYQVTQFGKPVTLSCSQTLNHNVMYWYQQKSSQAPKLLFHYYDKDFNNEADTPDNFQSRRPNTSFCFLDIRSPGLGDTAMYLCATSRENRGDTQYFGPGTRLTVL.

This clone has more than one count but fewer than ten. J is TRBJ2-4 and V is TRBV29-1; either TRBD1 or TRBD2 may supply D (5 bases each). Germline CDR1 reads SQVTM; CDR2 reads ANQGSEA. The CDR3 spans 15 residues. V was cut by 0 bases and J by 6 bases, with 15 bases left in between. The CDR3 sequence: CSVEEGETDLNIQYF. The CDR3 DNA sequence: TGCAGCGTTGAAGAAGGGGAGACAGATTTAAACATTCAGTACTTC.

This rearrangement joins TRBV5-1 to TRBJ2-3, with 9 bases matching TRBD2. This CDR3 comprises 15 residues. Germline V gene data show CDR1 as SGHRS and CDR2 as YFSETQ. V lost 2 bases and J lost 5; bases outside the gene matches: 6. The CDR3 is CASSFQRGDVDTQYF. As DNA, the CDR3 is TGCGCCAGCAGCTTCCAGCGGGGGGATGTAGATACGCAGTATTTT.

This clone was counted only a few times. V gene TRBV27 combines with J gene TRBJ2-5; D not certain. CDR3 length: 15 amino acids. Germline V gene lookup returns CDR1 MNHEY and CDR2 SMNVEV (reference sequence). With 3 bases removed from V and 2 bases from J, the gap between germline ends came to 13 bases. The DNA of the CDR3 is TGTGCCAGCAGTTTTATCGTTGGGCGGCAAGAGACCCAGTACTTC. The encoded protein is CASSFIVGRQETQYF.

The chain uses TRBV2 and TRBJ2-5; D call uncertain. The germline V gene encodes CDR1 SNHLY and CDR2 FYNNEI. With 7 bases removed from V and 4 bases from J, the gap between germline ends came to 13 bases. The CDR3 covers 13 residues. As DNA, the CDR3 is TGTGCCAGCACCCCTGAGCGAGGAGAGACCCAGTACTTC. This gives the protein CASTPERGETQYF. Complete variable domain (other parts from reference TRBV2 and TRBJ2-5): EPEVTQTPSHQVTQMGQEVILRCVPISNHLYFYWYRQILGQKVEFLVSFYNNEISEKSEIFDDQFSVERPDGSNFTLKIRSTKLEDSAMYFCASTPERGETQYFGPGTRLLVL.

The sample holds a few counts of this clone. This chain uses TRBV29-1 with TRBJ2-3; D is perhaps TRBD2 (5 bases). Trimming removed 2 bases at V and 9 bases at J, with 9 bases between. Germline values: CDR1 SQVTM, CDR2 ANQGSEA. This CDR3 region has 11 residues. The CDR3 DNA sequence: TGCAGCGTTGAACCCGGACTGACGCAGTATTTT. Encoded protein: CSVEPGLTQYF.

The table lists this clone with many counts. The rearrangement uses TRBV30 and TRBJ2-7; D not certain. With 1 base removed from V and 2 bases from J, the gap between germline ends came to 15 bases. Germline V lookup: CDR1 GTSNPN, CDR2 SVGIG (reference sequence). There are 15 residues in the CDR3. Here the CDR3 DNA reads TGTGCCTGGAGTGGGGCAGGTAGATCCCCCTACGAGCAGTACTTC. This codes for CAWSGAGRSPYEQYF.

The chain couples TRBV30 to TRBJ1-5, with 8 bases identical to TRBD1. The CDR3 consists of 14 residues. V gave up 3 bases and J gave up 5 bases; unmatched junction bases: 6. Germline V gene data show CDR1 as GTSNPN and CDR2 as SVGIG (reference sequence). The CDR3 sequence: CAWSRTGTDQPQHF. The DNA for the CDR3 is TGTGCCTGGAGCCGGACAGGGACGGATCAGCCCCAGCATTTT.

The sample holds a few counts of this clone. The chain employs TRBV10-3 and TRBJ2-4; perhaps TRBD1 as D (5 bases). The V end lost 11 bases, the J end lost 4 bases, and 12 bases lay between the germline ends. CDR1 is ENHRY, CDR2 SYGVKD, per germline. The CDR3 contains 12 residues. CDR3: CASAGRKNIQYF. The CDR3 DNA follows: TGTGCCTCTGCAGGGCGAAAAAACATTCAGTACTTC.

This clone was observed a handful of times. The chain recombines TRBV19 with TRBJ1-2; maybe TRBD1 (6 bases). Trimming took off 5 bases at V and 6 bases at J, with 10 bases between the two ends. This CDR3 is 12 amino acids long. Looked up from germline, CDR1 is LNHDA and CDR2 is SQIVND (reference sequence). DNA for the CDR3: TGTGCCAGTAGTGTCGACAGGAATGGCTACACCTTC. It specifies CASSVDRNGYTF.

V is TRBV10-2 and J is TRBJ2-7, with D uncertain. Germline lookup yields CDR1 WSHSY and CDR2 SAAADI. This CDR3 has 14 residues. The V and J ends lost 4 bases and 2 bases respectively, with 12 bases between them. CDR3 sequence: CASSVRPNTYEQYF. The DNA of the CDR3 is TGCGCCAGCAGTGTTCGCCCGAACACCTACGAGCAGTACTTC.

This chain links TRBV5-1 with TRBJ2-5; D possibly corresponds to TRBD1 (6 bases). Germline assignment: CDR1 SGHRS and CDR2 YFSETQ. The CDR3 length is 16 residues. Trimming removed 5 bases at V and 3 bases at J, with 20 bases between. The CDR3 nucleotides are TGCGCCAGCAGTTATGAGGCACTTTCAGGGGAAGAGACCCAGTACTTC. It encodes CASSYEALSGEETQYF.

The CDR3, as DNA: TGTGCCAGCAGTGCGATATCGGACAGGGGGTTTAGCTCCTACGAGCAGTACTTC. Its protein is CASSAISDRGFSSYEQYF. The genes are TRBV6-1 and TRBJ2-7; TRBD1 matches 10 bases. This CDR3 has 18 amino acids. Germline loops: CDR1 MNHNS, CDR2 SASEGT. The V and J ends lost 4 bases and 0 bases, in that order; junction bases with no gene match: 12.

The chain couples TRBV7-3 to TRBJ1-2; 9 bases fit TRBD1. Unmatched junction bases numbered 5, after V lost 2 bases and J lost 13 bases. Germline lookup yields CDR1 SGHTA and CDR2 FQGTGA. The CDR3 is 12 residues long. As DNA, the CDR3 is TGTGCCAGCAGCTTAGGACAGGGGCTCCGCACCTTC. Protein sequence: CASSLGQGLRTF.

The chain is built from TRBV30 and TRBJ1-1; D ambiguous. Trimming stripped 4 bases from V and 3 bases from J, with 12 bases between. The CDR3 has 13 amino acids. The germline gives CDR1 GTSNPN, CDR2 SVGIG (reference sequence). The CDR3 region is CAWTTNMDTEAFF. CDR3 bases: TGTGCCTGGACAACCAACATGGACACTGAAGCTTTCTTT.

Concerning this clone itself: This same CDR3 is encoded by further DNA sequences in the sample. V is TRBV29-1 and J is TRBJ1-1; weak D call: TRBD1 (5 bases). This CDR3 spans 12 amino acids. From germline, CDR1 is SQVTM and CDR2 ANQGSEA. V gave up 4 bases and J gave up 2 bases, with 8 bases separating them. The CDR3 coding sequence is TGCAGCGTTGCACAGGCTAACACTGAAGCTTTCTTT. Protein product: CSVAQANTEAFF.

The chain carries TRBV30 and TRBJ1-1; 7 nucleotides align to TRBD1. With V trimmed by 4 bases and J by 10 bases, 15 bases remained unmatched. Germline values: CDR1 GTSNPN, CDR2 SVGIG (reference sequence). There are 14 residues in the CDR3. CDR3 protein: CAWTHPGTERGAFF. DNA for the CDR3: TGTGCCTGGACCCACCCCGGGACAGAGAGGGGAGCTTTCTTT.

The chain uses TRBV15 and TRBJ2-3; D unresolved. CDR1 is LNHNV and CDR2 is YYDKDF in the germline V gene (reference sequence). Trimming removed 0 bases at V and 0 bases at J, with 7 bases between. There are 15 residues in the CDR3. The CDR3 coding sequence is TGTGCCACCAGCAGAGATACGGATAGCACAGATACGCAGTATTTT. It translates to CATSRDTDSTDTQYF.

This clone occurred once. The genes are TRBV25-1 and TRBJ2-1; D remains unclear. The germline V gene has CDR1 MGHDK and CDR2 SYGVNS. The V gene lost 4 bases and the J gene lost 1 base, with 2 bases spanning the gap. This CDR3 region has 12 residues. The CDR3 DNA sequence: TGTGCCAGCAGTGTGTCCTACAATGAGCAGTTCTTC. Translation: CASSVSYNEQFF.

This clone was counted between two and nine times. CDR3 residues: CASSWGLAGQETQYF. The CDR3 DNA reads TGTGCCAGCAGTTGGGGACTAGCGGGGCAAGAGACCCAGTACTTC. The rearrangement uses TRBV27 and TRBJ2-5; 13 bases fit TRBD2. There are 15 residues in the CDR3. With V trimmed by 4 bases and J by 2 bases, 1 base remained unmatched. CDR1 and CDR2 (germline): MNHEY, SMNVEV (reference sequence).